These T cell receptor beta chains were read from a single sample in a study of TIL therapy for anti-PD-1-resistant metastatic lung cancer. Data came from immunoSEQ multiplex PCR; TCRdb stores just in-frame clones and leaves some out. The sample comprises more than 90,000 clones, roughly 65% of which are singletons, and 9.5% to 13% rests with the top ten. This specimen was tumor tissue, taken at baseline. The receptors stem from a person aged 25-85 years with non-small cell lung cancer. Each CDR3 is given with its conserved first and last residue. The D gene is left open where the match is weak. Size tells how often a clone was seen (once, few, many) or the class of an expanded clone, and some rows leave it out.

v_gene	j_gene	d_gene	len	abundance	CDR3nt	CDR3aa
TRBV2	TRBJ2-3	TRBD2	15	.	TGTGCCAGCAGTGCCGGGACTAGCGGCCTTCTTAGGCAGTATTTT	CASSAGTSGLLRQYF
TRBV28	TRBJ2-2	.	16	.	TGTGCCAGCAGCCGGTATGGGTCCCTGGGTACCGGGGAGCTGTTTTTT	CASSRYGSLGTGELFF
TRBV7-2	TRBJ2-3	.	16	.	TGTGCCAGCAGCTTAAATCCGGGGGCTAGCACAGATACGCAGTATTTT	CASSLNPGASTDTQYF
TRBV18	TRBJ2-2	TRBD1	22	.	TGTGCCAGGCACTGTCCTTTTCGCGGGGACAGGCTTAAGGCGGATCACACCGGGGAGCTGTTTTTT	CARHCPFRGDRLKADHTGELFF
TRBV24-1	TRBJ2-3	.	13	.	TGTGCCACCAGTGATTTGGGGCCAGATACGCAGTATTTT	CATSDLGPDTQYF
TRBV3-1/TRBV3-2	TRBJ1-6	TRBD1	17	.	TGTGCCAGCAGCCTACGGGACAGGGGACGCAATAATTCACCCCTCCACTTT	CASSLRDRGRNNSPLHF
TRBV3-1/TRBV3-2	TRBJ2-7	TRBD1	18	.	TGTGCCAGCAGCCAAGATTTGAGGAAAGGACAGGTCTCCTACGAGCAGTACTTC	CASSQDLRKGQVSYEQYF
TRBV30	TRBJ1-5	.	13	.	TGTGCCTGGGGACACCTTGGGAATCAGCCCCAGCATTTT	CAWGHLGNQPQHF
TRBV6-2/TRBV6-3	TRBJ2-3	TRBD2	16	.	TGTGCCAGCAGTTTAATCGGGAGGGCGAGCACAGATACGCAGTATTTT	CASSLIGRASTDTQYF
TRBV5-4	TRBJ1-2	.	11	few	TGTGCCAGCAGCCTCGGACAGGGCTACACCTTC	CASSLGQGYTF
TRBV21-1	TRBJ1-5	.	19	.	TGTGCCAGCAGCAAACCCGGGGTCTGCTTTCCTTATAGCAATCAGCCCCAGCATTTT	CASSKPGVCFPYSNQPQHF
TRBV30	TRBJ1-2	.	15	.	TGTGCCTTCGCCGTGCCCGACGAACGGAGATGGGCGTACACCTTC	CAFAVPDERRWAYTF
TRBV6-5	TRBJ2-5	.	13	.	TGTGCCAGCAGATTGGACAGCCAAGAGACCCAGTACTTC	CASRLDSQETQYF
TRBV5-1	TRBJ1-6	.	14	.	TGCGCCAGCAGCTTGTCGGGACAAGAATCACCCCTCCACTTT	CASSLSGQESPLHF
TRBV2	TRBJ1-5	TRBD1	15	.	TGTGCCAGCCTCAGGGACAGGGTTCGGGGTCAGCCCCAGCATTTT	CASLRDRVRGQPQHF
TRBV7-2	TRBJ1-6	TRBD1	14	.	TGTGCCAGCAGCTGGGGGACAGGGCAGTCACCCCTCCACTTT	CASSWGTGQSPLHF
TRBV7-2	TRBJ1-1	TRBD1	14	.	TGTGCCAGCAGCCAGTACAGGGGATACACTGAAGCTTTCTTT	CASSQYRGYTEAFF
TRBV2	TRBJ2-1	TRBD2	15	.	TGTGCCAGCAGACTAGCGGGGGGACCCTACAATGAGCAGTTCTTC	CASRLAGGPYNEQFF
TRBV5-1	TRBJ2-7	.	16	once	TGCGCCAGCAGCCTAGCCTCGGGGGCGGGCTTCTACGAGCAGTACTTC	CASSLASGAGFYEQYF
TRBV6-6	TRBJ1-5	.	16	once	TGTGCCAGCAGTTACTCAGGGTATTCCAGCAATCAGCCCCAGCATTTT	CASSYSGYSSNQPQHF
TRBV5-4	TRBJ1-2	.	13	.	TGTGCCAGCAGCACAGGACAGCGCTATGGCTACACCTTC	CASSTGQRYGYTF
TRBV5-1	TRBJ1-6	TRBD1	15	.	TGCGCCAGCAGCCAGGACAGGGCAGGGAATTCACCCCTCCACTTT	CASSQDRAGNSPLHF
TRBV20-1	TRBJ2-1	.	11	.	TGCAGTGCTAGGTCGGACAATGAGCAGTTCTTC	CSARSDNEQFF
TRBV6-5	TRBJ1-2	TRBD1	15	.	TGTGCCAGCAGGGGGACCGGGACAGTGAACTATGGCTACACCTTC	CASRGTGTVNYGYTF
TRBV7-2	TRBJ2-2	.	17	.	TGTGCCAGCAGCTTAGCTGTCGGGATCGGAAAAACCGGGGAGCTGTTTTTT	CASSLAVGIGKTGELFF
TRBV2	TRBJ2-1	TRBD2	12	.	TGTGCCAGCAGTGGCCAGATGCGGGGGTGGTTCTTC	CASSGQMRGWFF
TRBV4-1	TRBJ2-5	TRBD2	15	.	TGCGCCAGCAGCTCCCTTAGCGGGGGGGCCGGGACCCAGTACTTC	CASSSLSGGAGTQYF
TRBV6-5	TRBJ1-3	.	15	few	TGTGCCAGCACCCCACATCAGGACTCTGGAAACACCATATATTTT	CASTPHQDSGNTIYF
TRBV28	TRBJ1-2	TRBD1	17	few	TGTGCCAGCAGTATCACCCAAAGTAAAACAGGGGTACAAGGCTACACCTTC	CASSITQSKTGVQGYTF
TRBV7-6	TRBJ2-5	.	11	.	TGTGCCAGCAGCTCACAAGAGACCCAGTACTTC	CASSSQETQYF
TRBV7-2	TRBJ1-2	.	14	once	TGTGCCAGCAGCTTAGCGCGGGGTAACTATGGCTACACCTTC	CASSLARGNYGYTF
TRBV3-1/TRBV3-2	TRBJ2-7	TRBD1	14	few	TGTGCCAGCAGCCAACCGGGACAGCTGAACGAGCAGTACTTC	CASSQPGQLNEQYF
TRBV29-1	TRBJ2-7	TRBD1	17	.	TGCAGCGCCCGGATGAGAGGGGACAGGGGTCCCTCCTACGAGCAGTACTTC	CSARMRGDRGPSYEQYF
TRBV18	TRBJ2-3	.	14	.	TGTGCCAGCCAAGGGGGGACCTCACGGATGGAGCAGTATTTT	CASQGGTSRMEQYF
TRBV6-2/TRBV6-3	TRBJ2-7	TRBD2	15	.	TGTGCCAGCAGTTCCGGACTAGCGGGAGACTACGAGCAGTACTTC	CASSSGLAGDYEQYF
TRBV28	TRBJ1-5	TRBD1	15	few	TGTGCCAGCATTCCCGGGACAGGGGGCTCTCAGCCCCAGCATTTT	CASIPGTGGSQPQHF
TRBV9	TRBJ2-1	.	14	.	TGTGCCAGCAGCGTAGCGGGTGGGGCCGGTGAGCAGTTCTTC	CASSVAGGAGEQFF
TRBV29-1	TRBJ2-5	.	12	few	TGCAGCGTTGAGACGGGAGAAGAGACCCAGTACTTC	CSVETGEETQYF
TRBV7-9	TRBJ2-5	.	11	.	TGTGCCAGCACCCAGACGGAGACCCAGTACTTC	CASTQTETQYF
TRBV6-5	TRBJ2-7	.	13	.	TGTGCCAGCAGTTACTCGATGGGGTCCGAGCAGTACTTC	CASSYSMGSEQYF
TRBV6-2/TRBV6-3	TRBJ2-1	TRBD1	18	.	TGTGCCAGCAGTTTTCCCGATCAAGGACAGGGGAGGGGCAATGAGCAGTTCTTC	CASSFPDQGQGRGNEQFF
TRBV28	TRBJ1-4	TRBD1	16	few	TGTGCCAGCAGCTTGGGACAGACTGCAACTAATGAAAAACTGTTTTTT	CASSLGQTATNEKLFF
TRBV10-3	TRBJ1-2	.	12	.	TGTGCCATCAGTGAGTTAAAGCGTGGCTACACCTTC	CAISELKRGYTF
TRBV5-8	TRBJ2-1	TRBD2	17	.	TGTGCCAGCAGCTCCATGAGGACTAGCGGGAGGGGCAATGAGCAGTTCTTC	CASSSMRTSGRGNEQFF
TRBV7-2	TRBJ2-2	TRBD2	15	.	TGTGCCAGCAGCTTTCTAGCGGGGGGGCCCGGGGAGCTGTTTTTT	CASSFLAGGPGELFF
TRBV6-5	TRBJ2-5	.	13	.	TGTGCCAGCACCAAGTCCGGTGGGGAGACCCAGTACTTC	CASTKSGGETQYF
TRBV2	TRBJ2-7	.	13	.	TGTGCCAGCAGTGTGGCGACGCCTTCGACGCAGTACTTC	CASSVATPSTQYF
TRBV30	TRBJ2-7	.	13	few	TGTGCCTGGACGGACGGCGATTCCTACGAGCAGTACTTC	CAWTDGDSYEQYF
TRBV3-1/TRBV3-2	TRBJ2-5	TRBD2	17	.	TGTGCCAGCAGCCAAGATCTTAGCGGGGGGGCAGGGGAGACCCAGTACTTC	CASSQDLSGGAGETQYF
TRBV4-2	TRBJ2-3	TRBD2	15	.	TGTGCCAGCAGCCAAGAAGGGCGGGGGGGAGATACGCAGTATTTT	CASSQEGRGGDTQYF
TRBV11-2	TRBJ2-3	TRBD1	14	once	TGTGCCAGCAGAGAACAGGGGGCAGCAGATACGCAGTATTTT	CASREQGAADTQYF
TRBV28	TRBJ1-2	.	15	.	TGTGCCAGCAGTGAGGGGGGGGCGCGGAACTATGGCTACACCTTC	CASSEGGARNYGYTF
TRBV19	TRBJ1-1	TRBD1	12	.	TGTGCCAGTAGTCCGGACAGGGCTGAAGCTTTCTTT	CASSPDRAEAFF
TRBV7-2	TRBJ2-1	.	11	.	TGTGCCAGCAGCTCAAGTCCTGAGCAGTTCTTC	CASSSSPEQFF
TRBV7-9	TRBJ2-3	.	13	.	TGTGCCAGCAGCTTAGTAGGCACAGATACGCAGTATTTT	CASSLVGTDTQYF
TRBV9	TRBJ2-7	.	14	.	TGTGCCAGCAGCCCAAACGACCTACCCTACGAGCAGTACTTC	CASSPNDLPYEQYF
TRBV7-3	TRBJ1-6	.	12	few	TGTGCCAGCAGTCAAGTGAATTCACCCCTCCACTTT	CASSQVNSPLHF
TRBV27	TRBJ1-2	.	13	few	TGTGCCAGCAGTCCCCAGGGACGGTATGGCTACACCTTC	CASSPQGRYGYTF
TRBV13	TRBJ2-1	.	14	.	TGTGCCAGCAGCTTAGTGGGGCGCAACAATGAGCAGTTCTTC	CASSLVGRNNEQFF
TRBV6-2/TRBV6-3	TRBJ1-1	TRBD1	17	.	TGTGCCAGCAGTTACTCGGGGACAGGGCCCCGGAAACCTGAAGCTTTCTTT	CASSYSGTGPRKPEAFF